Each of the 29 T cell receptor beta chains below was sequenced from the same sample in a study of cytomegalovirus exposure and HLA in healthy donors. PCR amplification relied on 60 Vbeta primers (plus 13 Jbeta primers). Sequencing was performed with immunoSEQ multiplex PCR; in TCRdb, only in-frame clones are kept and a portion is missing. The table shows 130,000 to 150,000 clones, with about 85% occurring only once. Sequenced input: PBMCs. The receptors originated from a female donor in good health and CMV-seronegative.

This clone was observed a few times. The V and J genes are TRBV10-1 and TRBJ2-2, with D perhaps TRBD1 (6 bases). In germline, CDR1 is WNHNN, CDR2 SYGVQD (reference sequence). V was trimmed by 7 bases and J by 4 bases, leaving 19 bases between them. This CDR3 has 16 residues. CDR3 in amino acids: CASTHRIGGGTGELFF. The CDR3 DNA reads as TGCGCCAGCACCCATCGTATAGGGGGTGGCACCGGGGAGCTGTTTTTT.

The chain is built from TRBV28 and TRBJ2-7; 9 nucleotides match TRBD2. The CDR3 is made up of 13 amino acids. The V and J ends lost 9 bases and 8 bases, in that order; junction bases with no gene match: 11. The germline V gene encodes CDR1 MDHEN and CDR2 SYDVKM. The CDR3 region has the DNA TGTGCCAGTCGGGTAGCGGGGGTCCCCAAGCAGTACTTC. This translates into CASRVAGVPKQYF.

The genes are TRBV5-1 and TRBJ2-2; the D gene is possibly TRBD2 (5 bases). The CDR3 sequence is 15 residues long. Germline V gene data show CDR1 as SGHRS and CDR2 as YFSETQ. The V and J ends lost 3 bases and 0 bases respectively, with 9 bases between them. Written as DNA, the CDR3 is TGCGCCAGCAGCTACCGGGAAGCGAACACCGGGGAGCTGTTTTTT. This codes for CASSYREANTGELFF.

The chain has TRBV9 and TRBJ1-2; TRBD1 agrees at 8 bases. The CDR3 runs to 14 residues. In germline, CDR1 is SGDLS, CDR2 YYNGEE. Trimming removed 0 bases from V and 5 bases from J; junction bases left unmatched: 3. CDR3 nucleotide sequence: TGTGCCAGCAGCGTAGGGGACAGGCCGTATGGCTACACCTTC. Translated: CASSVGDRPYGYTF.

The J gene is TRBJ2-1, the V gene TRBV19, with TRBD1 as a possible D gene (7 bases). Germline V gives CDR1 LNHDA, CDR2 SQIVND (reference sequence). The CDR3 covers 15 residues. Trimming stripped 6 bases from V and 6 bases from J, with 18 bases between. DNA for the CDR3: TGTGCCAGTAGCCTAGCGCCCTACAGGGGCAATGAGCAGTTCTTC. This codes for CASSLAPYRGNEQFF.

This chain joins TRBV5-6 and TRBJ2-5; perhaps TRBD2 as D (6 bases). This CDR3 spans 17 amino acids. Germline V CDR1 and CDR2: SGHDT, YYEEEE. The V gene lost 0 bases and the J gene lost 3 bases, with 18 bases spanning the gap. The CDR3 sequence is CASSLAWGWDSKETQYF. The CDR3 region has the DNA TGTGCCAGCAGCTTGGCCTGGGGGTGGGACTCAAAAGAGACCCAGTACTTC.

The chain recombines TRBV5-1 with TRBJ1-1, with 7 bases aligning to TRBD1. The V gene's germline CDR1 is SGHRS and CDR2 YFSETQ. The CDR3 is made up of 15 amino acids. The ends lost 2 bases at V and 1 base at J; junction bases unmatched: 5. The CDR3 nucleotides read TGCGCCAGCAGCTTAAGACAGGGCTCGAACACTGAAGCTTTCTTT. It yields the protein CASSLRQGSNTEAFF.

This rearrangement joins TRBV4-2 to TRBJ1-2, with 9 bases lining up with TRBD1. Germline V gene lookup returns CDR1 LGHNA and CDR2 YNFKEQ. CDR3 size: 18 residues. Trimming at V came to 0 bases and at J to 2 bases, leaving 10 bases not matched to a gene. The CDR3 spells CASSQDRDRVRRNYGYTF. DNA of the CDR3: TGTGCCAGCAGCCAAGATAGGGACAGGGTGCGGAGAAACTATGGCTACACCTTC.

This chain joins TRBV9 and TRBJ2-3, with 12 bases matching TRBD2. This CDR3 has 17 residues. The germline V gene encodes CDR1 SGDLS and CDR2 YYNGEE. The trim removed 2 bases at V and 1 base at J, leaving 5 bases unmatched. CDR3 in DNA: TGTGCCAGCAGCGTCTCTCTAGCGGGAGGGGGCACAGATACGCAGTATTTT. Protein: CASSVSLAGGGTDTQYF.

This chain uses TRBV6-6 with TRBJ2-5; 10 nucleotides line up with TRBD2. V trimming: 8 bases; J trimming: 3 bases; junction bases outside the gene matches: 9. The V gene's germline CDR1 is MNHNY and CDR2 SVGAGI (reference sequence). This CDR3 comprises 15 residues. Written as DNA, the CDR3 is TGTGCCAGCGGGGGAACTAGCGGGAACGAAGAGACCCAGTACTTC. Amino acids: CASGGTSGNEETQYF.

This clone appeared a few times. The CDR3 reads CASSHPHTSSGNTIYF. The CDR3 region has the DNA TGCGCCAGCAGCCATCCACATACCAGCTCTGGAAACACCATATATTTT. This chain links TRBV4-1 with TRBJ1-3; D call uncertain. Trimming left V 3 bases short and J 0 bases short, with 12 bases between. CDR1 is MGHRA, CDR2 YSYEKL, per germline. CDR3 length: 16 residues.

The chain recombines TRBV9 with TRBJ1-3; D is ambiguous. Looked up from germline, CDR1 is SGDLS and CDR2 is YYNGEE. Trimming pared 0 bases from V and 4 bases from J, leaving 11 bases between. The CDR3 is made up of 15 amino acids. CDR3 amino acids: CASSVGGGIGNTIYF. CDR3 DNA sequence: TGTGCCAGCAGCGTAGGTGGAGGGATCGGAAACACCATATATTTT.

This clone was detected only once. The chain uses TRBV7-2 and TRBJ1-1, with D possibly being TRBD1 (6 bases). In germline, CDR1 is SGHTA, CDR2 FQGNSA. The V gene lost 4 bases and the J gene lost 4 bases, with 10 bases spanning the gap. The CDR3 consists of 13 residues. The CDR3 loop reads CASSYNRATEAFF. In nucleotides, the CDR3 is TGTGCCAGCAGCTACAACAGGGCCACTGAAGCTTTCTTT.

The chain recombines TRBV28 with TRBJ1-1, with 9 positions matching TRBD1. Germline V gene lookup returns CDR1 MDHEN and CDR2 SYDVKM. The trim removed 3 bases at V and 5 bases at J, leaving 10 bases unmatched. The length of the CDR3 is 16 residues. The CDR3 loop reads CASSFRTGASGTEAFF. DNA of the CDR3: TGTGCCAGCAGTTTCCGGACAGGGGCATCGGGAACTGAAGCTTTCTTT.

The chain carries TRBV30 and TRBJ2-7; D gene unclear. This CDR3 region has 14 residues. Germline V gene lookup returns CDR1 GTSNPN and CDR2 SVGIG (reference sequence). Trimming left V 5 bases short and J 3 bases short, with 17 bases between. CDR3 sequence reads: CAWDLPQANYEQYF. CDR3 DNA: TGTGCCTGGGACCTCCCGCAGGCAAACTACGAGCAGTACTTC.

The V and J genes are TRBV6-4 and TRBJ1-1; 8 bases match TRBD1. Losses at the gene ends were 6 bases for V and 1 base for J; bases not matched to a gene: 7. The CDR3 totals 15 residues. Germline CDR1 reads MRHNA; CDR2 reads SNTAGT. The CDR3 DNA follows: TGTGCCAGCAGCCTCCACGGACAGGGGAACACTGAAGCTTTCTTT. Translated, it gives CASSLHGQGNTEAFF.

There are a few counts of this clone. The chain carries TRBV9 and TRBJ1-1; D is unclear. Per the germline V gene, CDR1 is SGDLS and CDR2 is YYNGEE. V shed 0 bases and J shed 5 bases, with 8 bases lying between them. The CDR3 is 13 amino acids. The CDR3 DNA sequence: TGTGCCAGCAGCGTAGCTACCCTAACTGAAGCTTTCTTT. Translated: CASSVATLTEAFF.

The rearrangement uses TRBV7-2 and TRBJ2-2; 7 positions agree with TRBD1. Losses at the gene ends were 8 bases for V and 8 bases for J; bases not matched to a gene: 8. The germline CDR1 and CDR2 sequences are SGHTA and FQGNSA. The CDR3 has 13 amino acids. This CDR3 reads CASLNRGAGELFF. In DNA, the CDR3 is TGTGCCAGCTTGAACAGGGGTGCTGGGGAGCTGTTTTTT.

The gene calls are TRBV19 and TRBJ2-5; D gene unclear. The DNA matches TRBJ2-7 better at its end, which makes the J call doubtful. There are 12 residues in the CDR3. From germline, CDR1 is LNHDA and CDR2 SQIVND (reference sequence). The CDR3: CASMSQSYEQYF. The CDR3 nucleotides read TGTGCCAGTATGTCACAGTCCTACGAGCAGTACTTC.

V usage is TRBV28 and J usage is TRBJ2-5; D may be TRBD2 (6 bases). V was clipped by 5 bases and J by 1 base, with 8 bases between them. The germline CDR1 and CDR2 sequences are MDHEN and SYDVKM. This CDR3 contains 13 residues. The CDR3 reads CASSRDFQETQYF. The CDR3 DNA reads TGTGCCAGCAGTCGGGACTTCCAAGAGACCCAGTACTTC.

This chain connects TRBV5-5 to TRBJ1-5, with D perhaps matching TRBD1 (6 bases). Germline V CDR1 and CDR2: SGHKS, YYEKEE (reference sequence). V gave up 5 bases and J gave up 0 bases, with 9 bases separating them. The CDR3 totals 14 residues. The CDR3 coding sequence is TGTGCCAGCAGTCCAGGGGTTAGCAATCAGCCCCAGCATTTT. Translated: CASSPGVSNQPQHF.

The chain has TRBV5-1 and TRBJ2-7, with 7 bases matching TRBD1. The CDR3 has 14 amino acids. The germline CDR1 and CDR2 sequences are SGHRS and YFSETQ. V trimming: 4 bases; J trimming: 6 bases; junction bases outside the gene matches: 10. The CDR3 loop is CASSVGQAPREQYF. As DNA, the CDR3 is TGCGCCAGCAGCGTCGGACAGGCCCCCCGCGAGCAGTACTTC.

The sample holds one count of this clone. The V gene is TRBV27, the J gene TRBJ2-1; the match to TRBD2 covers 10 bases. The germline gives CDR1 MNHEY, CDR2 SMNVEV (reference sequence). V shed 6 bases and J 8 bases; nucleotides not matched to a gene: 10. The length of the CDR3 is 15 residues. The CDR3 region has the DNA TGTGCCAGCAGAACCAGCGGGAGGGCCCTTGATGAGCAGTTCTTC. Translating it yields CASRTSGRALDEQFF.

Regarding this clone: This same CDR3 is encoded by further DNA sequences in the sample. This CDR3 is CASSVGRGSTDTQYF. CDR3 sequence (DNA): TGTGCCAGCAGCGTAGGACGGGGGAGCACAGATACGCAGTATTTT. The gene calls are TRBV9 and TRBJ2-3; D is possibly TRBD2 (6 bases). Germline V gives CDR1 SGDLS, CDR2 YYNGEE. V was shortened by 0 bases and J by 0 bases, with 8 bases between the two germline ends. The CDR3 runs 15 residues.

The chain is built from TRBV9 and TRBJ2-1; 10 nucleotides match TRBD2. This CDR3 comprises 18 residues. The junction had 6 bases not matched to a gene; V was cut back by 0 bases and J by 0 bases. CDR1 and CDR2 (germline): SGDLS, YYNGEE. CDR3 nucleotides: TGTGCCAGCAGCGTAGGCGGAGCGGGAGGGTCCTCCTACAATGAGCAGTTCTTC. It encodes CASSVGGAGGSSYNEQFF.

This chain joins TRBV18 and TRBJ2-7, with D perhaps TRBD2 (5 bases). From germline, CDR1 is KGHSH and CDR2 LQKENI. V was shortened by 2 bases and J by 5 bases, with 13 bases between the two germline ends. There are 14 residues in the CDR3. The CDR3, as DNA: TGTGCCAGCTCACCAGTCGAGGGTTCCCACGAGCAGTACTTC. Encoded protein: CASSPVEGSHEQYF.

The chain employs TRBV28 and TRBJ2-7, with D perhaps TRBD2 (5 bases). The CDR3 runs 14 residues. The germline gives CDR1 MDHEN, CDR2 SYDVKM. The ends were cut back, 4 bases at V and 6 bases at J, with 16 bases in the middle. The DNA for the CDR3 is TGTGCCAGCAGTTCCACTACTAGTCTAGGCGAGCAGTACTTC. Translation gives CASSSTTSLGEQYF. The full variable domain, completed using reference TRBV28 and TRBJ2-7, is DVKVTQSSRYLVKRTGEKVFLECVQDMDHENMFWYRQDPGLGLRLIYFSYDVKMKEKGDIPEGYSVSREKKERFSLILESASTNQTSMYLCASSSTTSLGEQYFGPGTRLTVT.

The gene calls are TRBV29-1 and TRBJ2-2, with TRBD2 as a possible D gene (5 bases). The germline V gene encodes CDR1 SQVTM and CDR2 ANQGSEA. The CDR3 loop spans 12 amino acids. V was cut by 5 bases and J by 6 bases, with 10 bases left in between. The CDR3 here is CSVNWGAGELFF. The CDR3 bases are TGCAGCGTTAACTGGGGAGCCGGGGAGCTGTTTTTT.

The rearrangement links TRBV30 to TRBJ1-4; the D gene is possibly TRBD1 (5 bases). CDR3 length equals 10 residues. Germline V gives CDR1 GTSNPN, CDR2 SVGIG (reference sequence). V gave up 6 bases and J gave up 8 bases, with 7 bases separating them. CDR3 loop: CACYREKLFF. DNA for the CDR3: TGTGCCTGCTACAGGGAAAAACTGTTTTTT.